This T cell receptor (beta chain) was documented in a study of control samples from healthy donors and cancer patients. TCRdb's table, derived via immunoSEQ multiplex PCR, lists solely in-frame clones and lacks some. The sample yields just over 150,000 clones, roughly 90% seen once. This CDR3 contains 11 residues. Germline lookup yields CDR1 MNHEY and CDR2 SVGEGT. V was pared by 5 bases and J by 7 bases, with 8 bases between. Sequencing input: blood. The rearrangement uses TRBV6-2 or TRBV6-3 and TRBJ1-1, with D possibly being TRBD1 (5 bases). The receptor was derived from a young man in good health. CDR3 loop: CASSQTVEAFF. CDR3 DNA sequence: TGTGCCAGCAGTCAGACAGTTGAAGCTTTCTTT.